These T cell receptor beta chains were read from a single sample in a study of blood T cell repertoires in COVID-19. Profiling relied on immunoSEQ multiplex PCR, and the TCRdb table lists in-frame clones only, not all of them. The sample carries about 250,000 clones, approximately 88% recorded once. Sample: peripheral blood. These TCRs come from a woman in her 30s with COVID-19, enrolled during active disease. Each CDR3 is given with its conserved first and last residue. A D gene is named only where the DNA matches it firmly. Size is stated for part of the rows, as once, few or many counts, or as a class when the clone is expanded.

cdr3_nt cdr3_aa j_call v_call clone_size d_call
TGTGCTAGTGGTTTGCCCCCCACAGGGGGCTATGGCTACACCTTC CASGLPPTGGYGYTF TRBJ1-2 TRBV12-5 - TRBD1
TGTGCCAGCAGTACCCTAGGACGAGGAGGGGGCAGCAATCAGCCCCAGCATTTT CASSTLGRGGGSNQPQHF TRBJ1-5 TRBV6-2/TRBV6-3 - TRBD1
TGTGCCAGTAGTATTCAGGCGGGGCAGGGCGGGGAGCTGTTTTTT CASSIQAGQGGELFF TRBJ2-2 TRBV19 - -
TGTGCCAGCTCACCTGGGGACGACCAGGGGTATGGCTACACCTTC CASSPGDDQGYGYTF TRBJ1-2 TRBV18 - -
TGCGCCAGCAGGGCACAGGGGAACTATGGCTACACCTTC CASRAQGNYGYTF TRBJ1-2 TRBV10-2 - TRBD1
TGTGCCGCCCTCGGGGGCTCCTATAATTCACCCCTCCACTTT CAALGGSYNSPLHF TRBJ1-6 TRBV2 - -
TGTGCCAGCAGTGGCACTAGCGGGGGGGTCCTGTACCAAGAGACCCAGTACTTC CASSGTSGGVLYQETQYF TRBJ2-5 TRBV25-1 - TRBD2
TGTGCCAGCTCACCAGGGGACTGGAGAAACACCGGGGAGCTGTTTTTT CASSPGDWRNTGELFF TRBJ2-2 TRBV18 - -
TGTGCCAGCAGCGGCAGGACTAGCGGGGCCTACAATGAGCAGTTCTTC CASSGRTSGAYNEQFF TRBJ2-1 TRBV7-9 - TRBD2
TGTGCCAGCAGCCCCAGTAGCGGGGGAGAGCAGTACTTC CASSPSSGGEQYF TRBJ2-7 TRBV7-9 - TRBD2
TGTGCCAGCGAAAAGACTAGATCAGTGCAGTTCTTC CASEKTRSVQFF TRBJ2-1 TRBV12-3/TRBV12-4 - -
TGCGCCAGCAGCCCGGATCCCGGCAGGGCTCACGTCTATGGCTACACCTTC CASSPDPGRAHVYGYTF TRBJ1-2 TRBV4-1 few -
TGCGCCAGCAGCCAATCATACGCGGGGGGGCCCGACGAGCAGTACTTC CASSQSYAGGPDEQYF TRBJ2-7 TRBV4-1 - TRBD2
TGTGCCAGCAGCCCCTCGACAGGTCGAGGGTACTTC CASSPSTGRGYF TRBJ2-5 TRBV7-8 - -
TGTGCCAGCAGTTGGGCCCGACGGGGTCAGCCCCAGCATTTT CASSWARRGQPQHF TRBJ1-5 TRBV27 - -
TGTGCCAGCAGATCTGACAGGCGGAACTCTGGAAACACCATATATTTT CASRSDRRNSGNTIYF TRBJ1-3 TRBV28 once -
TGTGCCTGGGACCTGGGCGAAGAAAAACTGTTTTTT CAWDLGEEKLFF TRBJ1-4 TRBV30 - -
TGTGCCAGCAGTTGGGGAGCCACAGATACGCAGTATTTT CASSWGATDTQYF TRBJ2-3 TRBV27 many -
TGCGCCAGCAGCTTGGAGGGAGCGTACAGCTCCTACAATGAGCAGTTCTTC CASSLEGAYSSYNEQFF TRBJ2-1 TRBV5-1 - -
TGTGCCACCAGCCCTAAAAGAGGGGACTTCTATGGCTACACCTTC CATSPKRGDFYGYTF TRBJ1-2 TRBV15 few -
TGTGCCATCACCAAAGGTAGCGGGAGTCAAGATACGCAGTATTTT CAITKGSGSQDTQYF TRBJ2-3 TRBV10-3 - TRBD2
TGCGCCAGCAGCCAAGATTGGACAGTGGGTCAGCCCCAGCATTTT CASSQDWTVGQPQHF TRBJ1-5 TRBV4-3 - -
TGTGCCAGAAGCGCCCCTCAGGGTTTCAGGGCAGATACGCAGTATTTT CARSAPQGFRADTQYF TRBJ2-3 TRBV5-3 - -
TGCGCCAGCAGCAGACGGCAGGGTCTTGCTGGGGCCAACGTCCTGACTTTC CASSRRQGLAGANVLTF TRBJ2-6 TRBV5-1 few -
TGTGCCAGCAGCTTACTCAATCAGCCCCAGCATTTT CASSLLNQPQHF TRBJ1-5 TRBV7-9 - -
TGTGCCAGCAGGAAAGGGACAGGCCCGAGGGAAAAACTGTTTTTT CASRKGTGPREKLFF TRBJ1-4 TRBV6-5 - TRBD1
TGTGCCAGCAGCCGGGGACAGGGGGTCTACTATGGCTACACCTTC CASSRGQGVYYGYTF TRBJ1-2 TRBV28 - TRBD1
TGTGCCAGCAGCCTGGGTTGGGTGGCGGGGGGGCTTAGCAATGAGCAGTTCTTC CASSLGWVAGGLSNEQFF TRBJ2-1 TRBV5-6 - TRBD2
TGTGCCAGCAGTTCGAACCCGAGCGGGGCCTCCTACGAGCAGTACTTC CASSSNPSGASYEQYF TRBJ2-7 TRBV6-2/TRBV6-3 - TRBD2
TGTGCCAGCAGCCTTAATCACAGGAACACTGAAGCTTTCTTT CASSLNHRNTEAFF TRBJ1-1 TRBV7-6 - -
TGCAGTGCTAGTTTCAGGGGCATAGCTGGGGCCAACGTCCTGACTTTC CSASFRGIAGANVLTF TRBJ2-6 TRBV20-1 - -
TGTGCCAGCGGCCTAGCGGGGACGACCGACAATGAGCAGTTCTTC CASGLAGTTDNEQFF TRBJ2-1 TRBV6-5 - TRBD2
TGTGCCAGCAGCTTGTCGCAGGGGGCCTTTAATGAAAAACTGTTTTTT CASSLSQGAFNEKLFF TRBJ1-4 TRBV5-4 - TRBD1
TGTGCCAGCTCACCGCGACAGGGGTGGACTGAAGCTTTCTTT CASSPRQGWTEAFF TRBJ1-1 TRBV18 - TRBD1
TGTGCCAGCAGCCTGGGACAGGGACACTACGAGCAGTACTTC CASSLGQGHYEQYF TRBJ2-7 TRBV27 - TRBD1
TGTGCCAGTAGTACCCCTGTCTCAGGCTCAGATACGCAGTATTTT CASSTPVSGSDTQYF TRBJ2-3 TRBV19 - -
TGTGCCAGCAGCTTACATCCGGGACAGGGCAATCAGCCCCAGCATTTT CASSLHPGQGNQPQHF TRBJ1-5 TRBV11-2 - TRBD1
TGTGCCAGCAGCCGTCGGCTTGCGGGCCACAATGAGCAGTTCTTC CASSRRLAGHNEQFF TRBJ2-1 TRBV11-2 - -
TGCGCCAGCAGTGTGGCTAGCGGGGGGGACAATGAGCAGTTCTTC CASSVASGGDNEQFF TRBJ2-1 TRBV10-1 - TRBD2
TGTGCCAGCAGTGAGGCGAGGCAGGGGAAGGGCTATGGCTACACCTTC CASSEARQGKGYGYTF TRBJ1-2 TRBV2 - -
TGTGCCAGCAGTTACTTCGGGAGCCCATACAATGAGCAGTTCTTC CASSYFGSPYNEQFF TRBJ2-1 TRBV6-2/TRBV6-3 - -
TGTGCCAGCAGTCCCCCGCTCGACAGCCTCTCCTACAATGAGCAGTTCTTC CASSPPLDSLSYNEQFF TRBJ2-1 TRBV28 - -
TGTGCCAGCAGCTCGCGGACAGGGGGGGCTGAAAAACTGTTTTTT CASSSRTGGAEKLFF TRBJ1-4 TRBV5-4 - TRBD1
TGTGCCAGCAGTGGAGCCCCGCTCAATGAGCAGTTCTTC CASSGAPLNEQFF TRBJ2-1 TRBV25-1 - -
TGTGCCAGCAGCTTAGGGGACAGGGGCGAGACCCAGTACTTC CASSLGDRGETQYF TRBJ2-5 TRBV7-9 few TRBD1